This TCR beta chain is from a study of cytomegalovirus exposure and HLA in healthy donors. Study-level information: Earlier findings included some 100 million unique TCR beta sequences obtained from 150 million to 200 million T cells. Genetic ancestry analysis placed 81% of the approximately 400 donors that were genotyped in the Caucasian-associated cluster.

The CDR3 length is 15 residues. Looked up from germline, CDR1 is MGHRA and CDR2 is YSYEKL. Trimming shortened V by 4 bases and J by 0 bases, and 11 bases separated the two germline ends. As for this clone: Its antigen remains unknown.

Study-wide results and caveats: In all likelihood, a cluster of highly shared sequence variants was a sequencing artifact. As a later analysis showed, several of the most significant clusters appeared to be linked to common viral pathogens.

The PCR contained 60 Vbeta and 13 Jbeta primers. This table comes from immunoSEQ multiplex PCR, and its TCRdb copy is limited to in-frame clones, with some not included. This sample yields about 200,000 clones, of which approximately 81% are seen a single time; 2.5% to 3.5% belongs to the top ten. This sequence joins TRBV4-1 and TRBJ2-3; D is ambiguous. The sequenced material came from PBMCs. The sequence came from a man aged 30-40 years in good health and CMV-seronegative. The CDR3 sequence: CASSRLPISTDTQYF. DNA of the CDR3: TGCGCCAGCAGCCGACTCCCCATAAGCACAGATACGCAGTATTTT.